A single sample gave rise to the 4 T cell receptor beta chains below, sequenced in a study of beta chain features in type 1 diabetes (dated by TCRdb to 2016 to 2019). Study-wide findings and limitations: In all four CD4+ subsets, TCRB CDR3 length was moderately but significantly shorter in type 1 diabetes patients.

Their cognate antigens are unknown. Library construction relied on the immunoSEQ multiplex PCR assay. All of the isolated RNA was reverse transcribed with the High Capacity cDNA Reverse Transcription Kit, so expressed TCRB transcripts were sequenced. TCRdb stores this immuneACCESS table with in-frame sequences only. Part of the clones is absent; in the studies checked, under half of the shortfall reflects unresolved V genes, and no reason is known for the rest. The sample table holds roughly 400,000 clones, of which 8.5% to 10% were seen once. About 0.64% of the sample goes to the ten largest clones. The sequenced material came from central memory CD4+ T cells from blood. Receptors originate from a young man with type 1 diabetes.

This clone came up a few times. The V gene is TRBV28, the J gene TRBJ1-4; the match to TRBD1 covers 8 bases. Germline V CDR1 and CDR2: MDHEN, SYDVKM. This CDR3 has 17 amino acids. V dropped 1 base and J dropped 7; count of bases not matched to a gene: 11. The CDR3 sequence: CASSLSLTGAGSEKLFF. CDR3 coding DNA: TGTGCCAGCAGTTTATCCCTGACAGGGGCGGGGAGTGAAAAACTGTTTTTT.

The chain uses TRBV27 and TRBJ1-5; maybe TRBD1 (6 bases). The CDR3 extends over 14 amino acids. The germline V and J ends were trimmed by 6 bases and 6 bases, with 15 bases remaining between them. Germline loops: CDR1 MNHEY, CDR2 SMNVEV (reference sequence). CDR3 protein: CASSRGPDSQPQHF. CDR3 sequence (DNA): TGTGCCAGCAGCCGGGGGCCTGATAGTCAGCCCCAGCATTTT.

The DNA of the CDR3 is TGTGCCAGCAGCCTCCGGGACGGAGTCTACGAGCAGTACTTC. This translates into CASSLRDGVYEQYF. The rearrangement uses TRBV27 and TRBJ2-7, with D perhaps assigned TRBD1 or TRBD2 (5 bases each). V dropped 6 bases and J dropped 3 bases, with 15 bases sitting between them. Germline V lookup: CDR1 MNHEY, CDR2 SMNVEV (reference sequence). The CDR3 is 14 residues long.

Remarks on this clone: At one end the junction does not follow the germline gene, possibly because of a read error. The chain links TRBV18 to TRBJ2-7, with 7 bases aligning to TRBD1. Looked up from germline, CDR1 is KGHSH and CDR2 is LQKENI. The CDR3 spans 15 residues. The CDR3 is CASAPPGRQGYEQYF. CDR3 nucleotides: TGTGCCAGCGCACCACCCGGACGACAGGGATACGAGCAGTACTTC.